The clone carrying this T cell receptor beta chain was seen more than once but under ten times. Its antigen is still unknown. The library put unique molecular identifiers onto individual cDNA molecules. MiXCR, run by TCRdb on the RACE reads, gives a single entry per CDR3 protein. The sample holds 80,000 to 95,000 distinct CDR3 sequences, 9.6% seen once. Per the germline V gene, CDR1 is LGHDT and CDR2 is YNNKEL (reference sequence). This CDR3 is 14 amino acids long. V shed 5 bases and J 6 bases; nucleotides not matched to a gene: 6. This entry belongs to a study of human T cells and chemical hapten exposure. Overall study: The cohort included alopecia areata under or over 50% scalp, totalis and universalis.

Study findings and constraints: Significantly greater numbers of large CDR3 similarity clusters came from expanded TCRs than from controls. TCRs above 1 in 1000 frequency did not change with DPC sensitization.

Sample time point: pre-sensitization, week 0. Treatment specified: therapeutic diphenylcyclopropenone sensitization with weekly scalp DPC. V gene TRBV3-1 combines with J gene TRBJ1-4; 7 bases agree with TRBD1. Source: whole blood, taken in connection with sensitization to the hapten diphenylcyclopropenone (DPC). The TCR comes from a woman in her 40s with alopecia areata. Some clones in this sample may be carry-over from other donors' samples. Written as DNA, the CDR3 is TGTGCCAGCAGCACCGACAGGGTGCATGAAAAACTGTTTTTT. Amino acid sequence: CASSTDRVHEKLFF.